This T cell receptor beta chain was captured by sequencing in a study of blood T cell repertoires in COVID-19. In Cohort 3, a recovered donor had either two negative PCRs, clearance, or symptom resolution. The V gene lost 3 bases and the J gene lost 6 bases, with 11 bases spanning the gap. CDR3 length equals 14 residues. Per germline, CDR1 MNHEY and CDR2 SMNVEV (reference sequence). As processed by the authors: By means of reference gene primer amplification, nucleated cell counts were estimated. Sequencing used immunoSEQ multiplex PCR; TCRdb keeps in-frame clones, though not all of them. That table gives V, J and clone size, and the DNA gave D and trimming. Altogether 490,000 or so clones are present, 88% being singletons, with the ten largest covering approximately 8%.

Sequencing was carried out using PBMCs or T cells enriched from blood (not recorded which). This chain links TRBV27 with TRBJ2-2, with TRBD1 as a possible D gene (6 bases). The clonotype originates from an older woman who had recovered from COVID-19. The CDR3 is CASSFSQGPGELFF. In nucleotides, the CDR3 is TGTGCCAGCAGTTTTTCCCAGGGGCCCGGGGAGCTGTTTTTT.